This T cell receptor (beta chain) was recovered during a study of radiotherapy plus CTLA-4 blockade in lung cancer. About the research overall: Objective responses emerged in 15% to 20% of patients, and 30% to 40% attained disease control.

The CDR3 runs to 15 residues. CDR1 and CDR2 from the germline V gene are MDHEN and SYDVKM. Trimming stripped 6 bases from V and 3 bases from J, with 18 bases between. A remark on this clone: The antigen is undetermined.

Chemo-refractory metastatic non-small-cell lung cancer patients were treated with focal radiation plus CTLA-4 blockade with ipilimumab. Study findings and constraints: Dynamics of early blood T cell clones, together with interferon-beta, were reportedly the best predictors of response.

Generated by immunoSEQ multiplex PCR, the TCRdb table keeps only in-frame clones and is missing some. The sample includes 90,000 to 100,000 clones, roughly 74% of them seen just once. The V gene is TRBV28, the J gene TRBJ2-7; weak D call: TRBD2 (7 bases). The source was peripheral blood, collected from a patient treated with radiotherapy plus ipilimumab. This clonotype was sampled from a human donor with non-small cell lung cancer who had a partial response to radiotherapy plus ipilimumab. Some clones in this sample may be carry-over from other donors' samples. The chain's CDR3 is CASRSPRGGLYEQYF. DNA of the CDR3: TGTGCCAGCAGATCCCCGAGGGGGGGCCTCTACGAGCAGTACTTC.